These T cell receptor beta chains were read from a single sample in a study of cytomegalovirus exposure and HLA in healthy donors. Clones were sequenced by immunoSEQ multiplex PCR, and TCRdb holds only the in-frame ones, with some missing. The table has under 200,000 clones, about 96% seen once. What was sequenced was PBMCs. The source is a woman aged 18-30 years in good health and CMV-seronegative. Each CDR3 is given with its conserved first and last residue. Size values are once, few and many counts, or a class for expanded clones, and some rows have none.

clone_size,v_call,j_call,cdr3_aa
.,TRBV18,TRBJ2-7,CASSPRTRSSYEQYF
.,TRBV7-9,TRBJ1-1,CASSPPMLGKSHIEAFF
.,TRBV5-1,TRBJ2-3,CASSYGTSDTDTQYF
.,TRBV11-2,TRBJ1-2,CASSPMTGSYGYTF
.,TRBV19,TRBJ2-7,CASSLTGTSGGISYEQYF
.,TRBV7-2,TRBJ1-2,CASSPDRGRLSYGYTF
.,TRBV9,TRBJ2-3,CASSEQGMRAADTQYF
.,TRBV10-3,TRBJ2-2,CAISAQGSNTGELFF
.,TRBV30,TRBJ1-4,CAWTQYRGTNEKLFF
.,TRBV27,TRBJ1-5,CASSQRGGPPNQPQHF
.,TRBV6-5,TRBJ2-7,CASSVRVSYEQYF
.,TRBV5-4,TRBJ2-1,CASSLGVTSYNEQFF
.,TRBV4-1,TRBJ1-4,CASSQDWTRGSEKLFF
.,TRBV6-6,TRBJ2-5,CASRIGTGETQYF
.,TRBV10-2,TRBJ1-6,CASSEFQVNSPLHF
.,TRBV9,TRBJ2-1,CASSERGNEQFF
.,TRBV9,TRBJ2-1,CASSVVGGSYNEQFF
.,TRBV4-3,TRBJ1-1,CASSQDRASNTEAFF
once,TRBV6-5,TRBJ1-1,CASSTSGLGAFF
.,TRBV5-1,TRBJ1-2,CASSYAGGDGYTF
.,TRBV29-1,TRBJ2-3,CSVSAASFTDTQYF
.,TRBV5-4,TRBJ2-3,CASHASGGSGDTQYF
once,TRBV25-1,TRBJ2-1,CASSEFIGAGGEQFF
.,TRBV27,TRBJ1-1,CANRTRGTPNTEAFF
once,TRBV7-9,TRBJ1-1,CASSFTGTLSPEAFF
.,TRBV7-2,TRBJ2-1,CASSPPERGGSYNEQFF
.,TRBV5-1,TRBJ1-2,CASQGGLGYGYTF
.,TRBV20-1,TRBJ2-7,CSAILGYEQYF
.,TRBV6-1,TRBJ2-7,CASSELRGVSYEQYF
.,TRBV14,TRBJ2-1,CASSQDAGVSYNEQFF
.,TRBV7-2,TRBJ1-1,CASSRGGTEAFF
.,TRBV5-6,TRBJ2-7,CASSSSGGEQYF
.,TRBV6-5,TRBJ2-7,CASNQAGLGYEQYF
.,TRBV9,TRBJ2-5,CASSLRGGVEETQYF
.,TRBV6-6,TRBJ1-6,CASTLGPTGFALHF
.,TRBV15,TRBJ2-7,CATSRSRTGTGDDEQYF
.,TRBV5-6,TRBJ2-1,CASSISGGAGNEQFF
.,TRBV7-6,TRBJ2-7,CASSSFRTGVQYF
.,TRBV18,TRBJ1-4,CASSPLRGDNEKLFF
.,TRBV5-4,TRBJ1-2,CAGGYSNYGYTF
.,TRBV27,TRBJ1-1,CASSSKGVGNTEAFF
.,TRBV5-1,TRBJ1-3,CASSPGLGEWGSGNTIYF
.,TRBV6-6,TRBJ2-3,CASSYPGGADTQYF
.,TRBV9,TRBJ2-1,CASSYKGLAGGPGNEQFF